This T cell receptor (beta chain) was identified in a study of OX40 agonist ivuxolimab in advanced cancers. CDR1 LNHDA and CDR2 SQIVND come from the germline V gene (reference sequence). V gave up 8 bases and J gave up 2 bases, with 13 bases separating them. The CDR3 loop spans 15 amino acids. Sequencing used immunoSEQ multiplex PCR; TCRdb keeps in-frame clones, though not all of them. The table records 78,000 or so clones, about 92% of them present only once. This clone was observed a few times. This material consisted of CD4+ or CD8+ T cells sorted from blood, taken in a trial of the OX40 agonist ivuxolimab. This chain joins TRBV19 and TRBJ1-6; D is unresolved. The TCR sequence derives from an adult with an advanced solid tumor such as melanoma, head and neck, liver or kidney cancer. CDR3 residues: CASLSRPAYNSPLHF. CDR3 nucleotide sequence: TGTGCCAGTCTATCCCGGCCGGCCTATAATTCACCCCTCCACTTT.